This passage covers 20 T cell receptor beta chains from one sample sequenced in a study of regulatory T cells in long-lasting Graves disease. The sample's time point: newly diagnosed GD, antithyroid drugs for less than 3 months. The authors made the TCR library using RNA they extracted from PBMCs. iRepertoire HTBI primers and Arm-PCR of CDR3 regions built TCR beta libraries. TCRdb reanalysed the multiplex PCR reads using MiXCR and keeps one entry per CDR3 protein. The table has 360,000 or so distinct CDR3 sequences, approximately 12% seen once. This sample also belongs to another study, concerning T cells in Graves' hyperthyroidism and ophthalmopathy.

Sequencing used peripheral blood mononuclear cells (PBMCs), obtained at new diagnosis, from a patient treated with antithyroid drugs. Source of these receptors: a woman aged 18-29 years with Graves disease.

There are a few counts of this clonotype. V gene TRBV13 combines with J gene TRBJ1-1, with 9 bases identical to TRBD1. Germline CDR1 PRHDT, CDR2 FYEKMQ (reference sequence). This CDR3 has 15 residues. Unmatched junction bases numbered 7, after V lost 5 bases and J lost 3 bases. CDR3 region: CASSNGDREDTEAFF. The CDR3 bases are TGTGCCAGCAGCAATGGGGACAGGGAGGACACTGAAGCTTTCTTT.

Worth noting for this clonotype: At one boundary the junction diverges from the germline segment, which might be a read error. The chain links TRBV6-5 to TRBJ2-1, with D possibly TRBD2 on 5 matching bases. CDR1 and CDR2 from the germline V gene are MNHEY and SVGAGI. CDR3 length: 15 residues. The CDR3: CASSYAFGDYNGQFF. The CDR3 nucleotides are TGTGCCAGCAGTTACGCGTTCGGGGATTACAATGGGCAGTTCTTC.

At least ten counts were recorded for this clonotype. The rearrangement joins TRBV6-1 to TRBJ1-4, with a tentative D call TRBD1 (5 bases). The CDR3 is 16 residues long. Trimming took off 0 bases at V and 7 bases at J, with 15 bases between the two ends. Per germline, CDR1 MNHNS and CDR2 SASEGT. In DNA form, the CDR3 reads TGTGCCAGCAGTGAAGCGGCGACGGTGGGGGGTGAAAAACTGTTTTTT. It translates to CASSEAATVGGEKLFF.

This clonotype came up many times. The genes are TRBV12-3 or TRBV12-4 and TRBJ1-2, with D possibly matching TRBD1 (6 bases). Deletions cut 6 bases from V and 4 bases from J, with 15 bases between. This CDR3 comprises 14 residues. The CDR3 sequence is CASSEQGMSYGYTF. CDR3 coding DNA: TGTGCCAGCAGCGAACAGGGAATGAGCTATGGCTACACCTTC.

This clonotype appeared many times. The rearrangement joins TRBV4-3 to TRBJ1-4; D unresolved. Germline CDR1 is LGHNA and CDR2 is YSLEER. V shed 0 bases and J shed 5 bases, with 10 bases lying between them. CDR3 length equals 15 residues. CDR3 DNA: TGCGCCAGCAGCCAAGATTATGGCAGAAATGAAAAACTGTTTTTT. Its protein product is CASSQDYGRNEKLFF.

At least ten counts were recorded for this clonotype. DNA of the CDR3: TGTGCCAGCAGTTCCCTCCAGCGGGTCTACAATGAGCAGTTCTTC. It is translated as CASSSLQRVYNEQFF. The rearrangement joins TRBV12-3 or TRBV12-4 to TRBJ2-1; TRBD2 might be the D (6 bases). V was cut by 4 bases and J by 3 bases, with 13 bases left in between. The CDR3 runs 15 residues.

This clonotype showed up just a few times. A much larger clone differs by one base, so this may be a read error. The V call is TRBV20-1, the J call TRBJ2-5, with D possibly being TRBD2 (6 bases). The CDR3 spans 12 residues. Germline-derived CDR1 and CDR2 are DFQATT and SNEGSKA (reference sequence). The DNA for the CDR3 is TGCAGGGCGGTAGGCGGGGTAGAGACCCAGGACTTC. Residues: CRAVGGVETQDF.

The sample holds many counts of this clonotype. The J gene is TRBJ2-7, the V gene TRBV18; TRBD2 matches 7 bases. V shed 4 bases and J 6 bases; nucleotides not matched to a gene: 6. Germline V gene sequence: CDR1 KGHSH, CDR2 LQKENI. This CDR3 has 13 amino acids. CDR3 bases: TGTGCCAGCTCACTGGGGACTACGCTCGAGCAGTACTTC. Residues: CASSLGTTLEQYF.

This clonotype has only a few counts. The V and J genes are TRBV24-1 and TRBJ2-2, with D hard to call. The CDR3 consists of 18 residues. V lost 3 bases and J lost 0, with 16 bases in between. Germline V gene lookup returns CDR1 KGHDR and CDR2 SFDVKD. CDR3 residues: CATSDGRLLVSNTGELFF. CDR3 sequence (DNA): TGTGCCACCAGTGATGGGCGATTATTGGTTTCGAACACCGGGGAGCTGTTTTTT.

The sample holds one count of this clonotype. The chain has TRBV7-6 and TRBJ2-2; 7 bases agree with TRBD2. The J segment lost 0 bases and the V segment lost 5 bases, leaving 6 bases of the junction unmatched. This CDR3 spans 16 amino acids. Germline V gives CDR1 SGHVS, CDR2 FNYEAQ. CDR3 residues: CASSPIGLANTGELFF. The CDR3 DNA sequence: TGTGCCAGCAGCCCCATAGGACTAGCGAACACCGGGGAGCTGTTTTTT.

This clonotype was seen repeatedly, ten times or more. The CDR3 sequence is CSARVGTSGGNEQFF. CDR3 in DNA: TGCAGTGCTAGAGTTGGGACTAGCGGGGGCAATGAGCAGTTCTTC. This sequence joins TRBV20-1 and TRBJ2-1, with 14 bases identical to TRBD2. The CDR3 sequence is 15 residues long. Germline-derived CDR1 and CDR2 are DFQATT and SNEGSKA (reference sequence). J gave up 6 bases and V 1 base, and 2 bases lay outside the gene matches.

In this sample, this clonotype turned up many times. The rearrangement uses TRBV27 and TRBJ1-5; D is uncertain. Germline CDR1 and CDR2: MNHEY and SMNVEV (reference sequence). There are 14 residues in the CDR3. Trimming took off 2 bases at V and 4 bases at J, with 9 bases between the two ends. CDR3 region: CASSLIASNQPQHF. In nucleotides, the CDR3 is TGTGCCAGCAGTTTAATCGCCAGTAATCAGCCCCAGCATTTT.

The table lists this clonotype with many counts. V and J are TRBV7-2 and TRBJ2-1; D may be TRBD1 (6 bases). Trimming cost V 2 bases and J 12 bases, with 11 bases left between them. CDR3 length: 12 amino acids. Germline V CDR1 and CDR2: SGHTA, FQGNSA. The CDR3 coding sequence is TGTGCCAGCAGCTTATTTTTGGGGGCGCAGTTCTTC. This translates into CASSLFLGAQFF. Full variable domain (outside the CDR3, taken from reference TRBV7-2 and TRBJ2-1): GAGVSQSPSNKVTEKGKDVELRCDPISGHTALYWYRQSLGQGLEFLIYFQGNSAPDKSGLPSDRFSAERTGGSVSTLTIQRTQQEDSAVYLCASSLFLGAQFFGPGTRLTVL.

The chain has TRBV4-1 and TRBJ2-5, with D possibly matching TRBD1 (6 bases). The CDR3 extends over 14 amino acids. Germline CDR1 reads MGHRA; CDR2 reads YSYEKL. Trimming stripped 0 bases from V and 4 bases from J, with 9 bases between. Here the CDR3 reads CASSQEVRGETQYF. The CDR3 DNA sequence: TGCGCCAGCAGCCAAGAGGTCAGGGGAGAGACCCAGTACTTC.

This clonotype turned up a few times. The rearrangement links TRBV15 to TRBJ2-1; D remains unclear. This CDR3 region has 14 residues. CDR1 LNHNV and CDR2 YYDKDF come from the germline V gene (reference sequence). The V and J ends lost 8 bases and 6 bases respectively, with 17 bases between them. The CDR3 nucleotides read TGTGCCACCGAACTACCAAGTGGACCCAATGAGCAGTTCTTC. Residues: CATELPSGPNEQFF.

The CDR3 DNA is TGTGCCAGCAGTTTCATGGAGAACACCGGGGAGCTGTTTTTT. This gives the protein CASSFMENTGELFF. V usage is TRBV12-3 or TRBV12-4 and J usage is TRBJ2-2, with D uncertain. The CDR3 runs 14 residues. The V gene lost 3 bases and the J gene lost 1 base, with 6 bases spanning the gap.

In its sample, this clonotype was seen a few times. This sequence joins TRBV6-2 or TRBV6-3 and TRBJ2-4; D is unresolved. The germline V gene has CDR1 MNHEY and CDR2 SVGEGT. Trimming left V 4 bases short and J 2 bases short, with 12 bases between. This CDR3 comprises 15 residues. CDR3: CASSSLTPSKNIQYF. CDR3 nucleotide sequence: TGTGCCAGCAGTTCTTTGACACCATCCAAAAACATTCAGTACTTC.

This chain connects TRBV12-3 or TRBV12-4 to TRBJ1-5, with D possibly matching TRBD1 (5 bases). Trimming took off 7 bases at V and 0 bases at J, with 16 bases between the two ends. The CDR3 is 16 residues long. DNA for the CDR3: TGTGCCAGCACTCACTCAAGGGACCCTAGCAATCAGCCCCAGCATTTT. Protein sequence: CASTHSRDPSNQPQHF.

This clonotype was picked up many times. This chain uses TRBV20-1 with TRBJ2-7, with 10 bases aligning to TRBD2. Germline V gene data show CDR1 as DFQATT and CDR2 as SNEGSKA (reference sequence). The V segment lost 4 bases and the J segment 0 bases; nucleotides outside the gene matches: 9. This CDR3 comprises 16 residues. The CDR3 here is CSATTLLAGSSYEQYF. The CDR3 coding sequence is TGCAGTGCTACTACACTACTAGCGGGGAGCTCCTACGAGCAGTACTTC.

This clonotype has a handful of counts. The J gene is TRBJ1-4, the V gene TRBV7-2; a weak D match, TRBD1 (6 bases). V was pared by 5 bases and J by 5 bases, with 12 bases between. The CDR3 loop spans 14 amino acids. In germline, CDR1 is SGHTA, CDR2 FQGNSA. The CDR3 DNA follows: TGTGCCAGCAGCGTCAGGGGCTCCAATGAAAAACTGTTTTTT. Amino acids: CASSVRGSNEKLFF. The variable domain in full, with the rest retrieved from reference TRBV7-2 and TRBJ1-4, is GAGVSQSPSNKVTEKGKDVELRCDPISGHTALYWYRQSLGQGLEFLIYFQGNSAPDKSGLPSDRFSAERTGGSVSTLTIQRTQQEDSAVYLCASSVRGSNEKLFFGSGTQLSVL.